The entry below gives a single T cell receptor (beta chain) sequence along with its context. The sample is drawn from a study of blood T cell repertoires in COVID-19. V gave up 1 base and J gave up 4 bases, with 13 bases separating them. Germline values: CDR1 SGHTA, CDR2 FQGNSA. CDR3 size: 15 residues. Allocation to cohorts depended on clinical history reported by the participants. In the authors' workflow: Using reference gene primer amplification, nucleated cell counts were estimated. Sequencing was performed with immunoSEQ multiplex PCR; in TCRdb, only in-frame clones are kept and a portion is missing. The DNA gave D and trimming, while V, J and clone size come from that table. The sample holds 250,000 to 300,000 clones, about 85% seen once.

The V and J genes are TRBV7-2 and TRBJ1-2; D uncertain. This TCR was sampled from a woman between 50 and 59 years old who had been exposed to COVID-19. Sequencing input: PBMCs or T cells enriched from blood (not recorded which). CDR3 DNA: TGTGCCAGCAGCTTAGAGTATCCGGGAAGCTATGGCTACACCTTC. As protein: CASSLEYPGSYGYTF.